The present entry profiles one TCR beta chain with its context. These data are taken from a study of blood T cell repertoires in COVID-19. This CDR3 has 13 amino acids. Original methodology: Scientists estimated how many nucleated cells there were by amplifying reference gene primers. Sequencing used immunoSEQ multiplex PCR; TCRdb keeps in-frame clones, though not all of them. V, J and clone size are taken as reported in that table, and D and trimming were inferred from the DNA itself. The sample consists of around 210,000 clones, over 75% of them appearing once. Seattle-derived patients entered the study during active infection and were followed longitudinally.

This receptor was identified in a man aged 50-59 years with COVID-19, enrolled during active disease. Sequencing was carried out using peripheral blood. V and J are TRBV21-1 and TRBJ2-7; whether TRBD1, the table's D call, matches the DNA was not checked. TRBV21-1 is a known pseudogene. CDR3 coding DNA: TGTGCCAGCAGCAAACAGGGATCCCACGAGCAGTACTTC. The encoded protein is CASSKQGSHEQYF.